The 14 T cell receptor beta chains listed next were all sequenced from one sample in a study of T cells expressing NK-cell markers. One entry per CDR3 protein, without DNA, is what TCRdb gives after re-calling the 5' RACE reads. Its listing shows more than 90,000 distinct CDR3 sequences. The specimen sequenced was blood T cells: a sorted CD56 or NKG2C T cell subset, CD4+ or CD8+ T cells, or bulk PBMC T cells (not recorded which). The receptors were sampled from a woman between 18 and 69 years old in good health.

V is TRBV5-8 and J is TRBJ1-3. Germline V gives CDR1 SGHTS, CDR2 YDEGEE. The CDR3 covers 14 residues. The chain's CDR3 is CASSLAVGGNTIYF.

The chain joins TRBV7-6 to TRBJ1-2; TCRdb indicates TRBD1, and absent DNA this call remains unverified. The CDR3 covers 15 residues. The germline V gene has CDR1 SGHVS and CDR2 FNYEAQ. CDR3 region: CASSAGITGFDGYTF. Full variable domain (remainder filled in from reference TRBV7-6 and TRBJ1-2): GAGVSQSPRYKVTKRGQDVALRCDPISGHVSLYWYRQALGQGPEFLTYFNYEAQQDKSGLPNDRFSAERPEGSISTLTIQRTEQRDSAMYRCASSAGITGFDGYTFGSGTRLTVV.

This chain links TRBV12-3 or TRBV12-4 with TRBJ2-1; TCRdb proposes TRBD2, but this gene call is untestable without DNA. The CDR3 sequence is 16 residues long. The CDR3 protein is CASSPLTSASYNEQFF.

CDR3 amino acids: CASSQDSSENSPLHF. The chain carries TRBV4-3 and TRBJ1-6. Germline V CDR1 and CDR2: LGHNA, YSLEER. The CDR3 contains 15 residues.

J is TRBJ1-2 and V is TRBV25-1. Per the germline V gene, CDR1 is MGHDK and CDR2 is SYGVNS. The CDR3 runs 16 residues. The CDR3 loop reads CASSERYPDWNYGYTF.

The CDR3 loop reads CAIGEGGEQYF. The chain uses TRBV12-3 or TRBV12-4 and TRBJ2-7; TCRdb proposes TRBD2, but this gene call is untestable without DNA. The CDR3 runs to 11 residues.

This sequence joins TRBV11-2 and TRBJ2-7; as DNA is missing, the TRBD2 call by TCRdb cannot be tested. Germline V gene data show CDR1 as SGHAT and CDR2 as FQNNGV. The CDR3 runs 17 residues. The CDR3 protein is CASSLEGPGLWQSEQYF.

The chain has TRBV7-3 and TRBJ2-7. The germline V gene encodes CDR1 SGHTA and CDR2 FQGTGA. CDR3 length: 15 amino acids. CDR3 loop: CASSLLGGSSYEQYF.

The chain links TRBV20-1 to TRBJ2-1; TCRdb outputs TRBD2, but without DNA this stays unchecked. The CDR3 length is 15 residues. CDR1 and CDR2 from the germline V gene are DFQATT and SNEGSKA (reference sequence). The CDR3: CSAAGPISSYNEQFF.

The rearrangement links TRBV4-3 to TRBJ2-1. CDR3 length: 12 residues. The germline CDR1 and CDR2 sequences are LGHNA and YSLEER. The chain's CDR3 is CASSQGVNEQFF.

The chain has TRBV27 and TRBJ2-7; no DNA is available, so the TRBD1 call from TCRdb remains unchecked. This CDR3 is 13 amino acids long. The germline gives CDR1 MNHEY, CDR2 SMNVEV (reference sequence). This CDR3 is CASSEQGANEQYF.

The J gene is TRBJ1-2, the V gene TRBV2; checking the TCRdb D call of TRBD1 is not possible without DNA. The CDR3 length is 14 residues. The V gene's germline CDR1 is SNHLY and CDR2 FYNNEI. The CDR3 region is CASSEIAPRDGYTF.

The chain carries TRBV12-3 or TRBV12-4 and TRBJ2-1. The CDR3 runs 11 residues. The CDR3 spells CASSLRSGQFF.

The chain carries TRBV12-3 or TRBV12-4 and TRBJ2-6; TCRdb calls TRBD1, which cannot be checked without DNA. This CDR3 comprises 16 residues. The CDR3 region is CASSLTRQPGANVLTF.